A selection of T cell receptor beta chains follows, all from one sample in a study of Ad26.COV2.S vaccination and SARS-CoV-2 variants. Clones were read by immunoSEQ multiplex PCR, and TCRdb kept only the in-frame ones, dropping some. The table shows fewer than 400,000 clones, with about 88% occurring only once. The sequenced sample was peripheral blood, obtained in a trial of Ad26.COV2.S vaccine versus placebo. The receptors were sampled from a person aged 18-60 years who received the Ad26.COV2.S COVID-19 vaccine or a placebo. Both conserved end residues are part of each CDR3. Each record gives: D gene, clone size, V gene, J gene, CDR3 protein, CDR3 DNA. A D gene is named only where the DNA matches it firmly. Where a row states a size, it is once, few, many or the class of an expanded clone; other rows omit it.

NA	NA	TRBV13	TRBJ1-2	CASSPTVGGTNNYGYTF	TGTGCCAGCAGCCCCACGGTAGGGGGAACCAACAACTATGGCTACACCTTC
TRBD1	NA	TRBV10-3	TRBJ2-5	CAAGQGKETQYF	TGTGCCGCCGGACAGGGTAAAGAGACCCAGTACTTC
NA	NA	TRBV11-2	TRBJ2-7	CASRSIPGYPYEQYF	TGTGCCAGCAGATCCATCCCGGGATATCCTTACGAGCAGTACTTC
NA	NA	TRBV6-5	TRBJ1-6	CASSRATTSPLHF	TGTGCCAGCAGTCGGGCTACTACCTCACCCCTCCACTTT
TRBD1	NA	TRBV27	TRBJ2-2	CASQIGQGAIGELFF	TGTGCCAGCCAAATCGGACAGGGGGCGATCGGGGAGCTGTTTTTT
NA	NA	TRBV6-5	TRBJ1-3	CASSYSSNSGNTIYF	TGTGCCAGCAGTTACTCATCAAACTCTGGAAACACCATATATTTT
NA	NA	TRBV7-6	TRBJ1-3	CASRTFGNTIYF	TGTGCCAGTAGGACATTTGGAAACACCATATATTTT
NA	NA	TRBV4-1	TRBJ2-3	CASSQTATSGNTDTQYF	TGCGCCAGCAGCCAAACGGCGACTAGTGGGAACACAGATACGCAGTATTTT
NA	NA	TRBV6-5	TRBJ2-7	CASSYSAGVEQYF	TGTGCCAGCAGTTACTCGGCAGGGGTTGAGCAGTACTTC
NA	NA	TRBV3-1/TRBV3-2	TRBJ1-1	CASSPFQKNTEAFF	TGTGCCAGCAGCCCCTTCCAGAAGAACACTGAAGCTTTCTTT
NA	NA	TRBV4-2	TRBJ1-4	CASSQDSGRVGEKLFF	TGTGCCAGCAGCCAAGATTCGGGCAGGGTGGGTGAAAAACTGTTTTTT
TRBD2	NA	TRBV13	TRBJ2-3	CASSLTSGITDTQYF	TGTGCCAGCAGCTTAACTAGCGGGATCACAGATACGCAGTATTTT
NA	NA	TRBV6-6	TRBJ1-6	CASSPSSPLHF	TGTGCCAGCAGTCCGAGTTCACCCCTCCACTTT
NA	NA	TRBV2	TRBJ2-2	CASGGQLVGTGELFF	TGTGCCAGCGGCGGGCAACTAGTGGGCACCGGGGAGCTGTTTTTT
NA	NA	TRBV2	TRBJ1-1	CASSMTNMNTEAFF	TGTGCCAGCAGTATGACAAACATGAACACTGAAGCTTTCTTT
NA	NA	TRBV7-9	TRBJ1-2	CASSARGTFSYGYTF	TGTGCCAGCAGCGCAAGGGGAACTTTCTCCTATGGCTACACCTTC
TRBD1	NA	TRBV19	TRBJ1-1	CASSIRAPTGVATEAFF	TGTGCCAGTAGTATTAGGGCCCCCACAGGGGTGGCCACTGAAGCTTTCTTT
NA	NA	TRBV6-5	TRBJ1-1	CASRITGNTEAFF	TGTGCCAGCAGAATCACCGGGAACACTGAAGCTTTCTTT
NA	NA	TRBV6-5	TRBJ1-2	CASIFQRTGLYGYTF	TGTGCCAGCATTTTCCAGAGAACTGGTCTATATGGCTACACCTTC
NA	NA	TRBV27	TRBJ2-7	CASSSWWSNEQYF	TGTGCCAGCTCCTCTTGGTGGAGTAACGAGCAGTACTTC
NA	NA	TRBV7-6	TRBJ2-5	CASSLGQLETQYF	TGTGCCAGCAGCTTAGGACAGTTGGAGACCCAGTACTTC
NA	NA	TRBV10-1	TRBJ2-7	CASSESRGTGIHEQYF	TGCGCCAGCAGTGAGTCGCGGGGAACAGGGATCCACGAGCAGTACTTC
TRBD2	NA	TRBV10-1	TRBJ2-7	CASSDAPVLAGHWEQYF	TGCGCCAGCAGTGACGCACCAGTCCTAGCGGGGCATTGGGAGCAGTACTTC
TRBD2	NA	TRBV7-9	TRBJ2-5	CASSLGAPAGTLGTQYF	TGTGCCAGCAGCTTAGGGGCCCCAGCGGGGACCCTGGGGACCCAGTACTTC
NA	NA	TRBV5-6	TRBJ1-4	CASSPTGTANEKLFF	TGTGCCAGCAGTCCCACCGGGACGGCTAATGAAAAACTGTTTTTT
NA	few	TRBV30	TRBJ1-2	CAWSSLQGAVYGYTF	TGTGCCTGGAGTTCACTACAGGGAGCCGTCTATGGCTACACCTTC
NA	once	TRBV11-2	TRBJ2-1	CASSLARTDYNEQFF	TGTGCCAGCAGCTTAGCGAGGACAGACTACAATGAGCAGTTCTTC
NA	few	TRBV29-1	TRBJ2-7	CSVQLNREYF	TGCAGCGTTCAGCTCAACCGCGAGTACTTC
NA	NA	TRBV27	TRBJ1-5	CASSWGYNQPQHF	TGTGCCAGCAGTTGGGGGTACAATCAGCCCCAGCATTTT
NA	NA	TRBV4-2	TRBJ2-1	CASSQEGAPTYEQFF	TGTGCCAGCAGCCAAGAGGGGGCCCCGACGTATGAGCAGTTCTTC
TRBD1	once	TRBV18	TRBJ1-5	CASSPPGRGRVNQPQHF	TGTGCCAGCTCACCTCCGGGGAGGGGGCGCGTCAATCAGCCCCAGCATTTT
TRBD2	NA	TRBV3-1/TRBV3-2	TRBJ2-1	CASSHTGLLAGINEQFF	TGTGCCAGCAGCCACACTGGACTACTAGCGGGGATCAATGAGCAGTTCTTC
TRBD1	NA	TRBV5-4	TRBJ1-6	CASSFRTGEHSPLHF	TGTGCCAGCAGCTTCCGGACAGGGGAGCATTCACCCCTCCACTTT
NA	NA	TRBV18	TRBJ1-2	CASSQKSDYGYTF	TGTGCCAGCTCGCAAAAGTCCGACTATGGCTACACCTTC
NA	NA	TRBV4-1	TRBJ1-2	CASSQDAGEGGYTF	TGCGCCAGCAGCCAAGATGCAGGGGAGGGAGGCTACACCTTC
TRBD1	NA	TRBV9	TRBJ1-1	CASSPQGVTEAFF	TGTGCCAGCAGCCCACAGGGGGTCACTGAAGCTTTCTTT
NA	NA	TRBV13	TRBJ2-2	CASSLPGSGELFF	TGTGCCAGCAGTCTGCCTGGGAGCGGGGAGCTGTTTTTT
TRBD1	NA	TRBV3-1/TRBV3-2	TRBJ1-3	CASSPSTGAGNTIYF	TGTGCCAGCAGCCCTTCTACAGGGGCTGGAAACACCATATATTTT
NA	NA	TRBV4-1	TRBJ2-3	CASSQDKGIADTQYF	TGCGCCAGCAGCCAAGATAAAGGGATCGCAGATACGCAGTATTTT
TRBD1	few	TRBV6-7	TRBJ1-2	CASRTPRYDRGYGYTF	TGTGCCAGCAGAACCCCCCGGTATGACAGGGGCTATGGCTACACCTTC
NA	NA	TRBV5-1	TRBJ1-6	CASRVVGDEEPLHF	TGCGCCAGCAGGGTCGTAGGGGACGAGGAACCCCTCCACTTT
TRBD1	NA	TRBV19	TRBJ2-7	CASRPTTGGEQYF	TGTGCCAGTAGACCAACGACAGGGGGAGAGCAGTACTTC
TRBD1	NA	TRBV3-1/TRBV3-2	TRBJ1-1	CASSLGQTYTEAFF	TGTGCCAGCAGCCTGGGACAGACCTACACTGAAGCTTTCTTT
TRBD1	once	TRBV11-2	TRBJ2-4	CASSSDRQAGGNIQYF	TGTGCCAGCAGTTCGGACAGGCAGGCCGGAGGAAACATTCAGTACTTC
NA	NA	TRBV5-1	TRBJ1-5	CASSFDSLNQPQHF	TGCGCCAGCAGCTTCGACAGCCTCAATCAGCCCCAGCATTTT
NA	NA	TRBV4-2	TRBJ2-3	CASSQGDTQYF	TGTGCCAGCAGCCAAGGAGATACGCAGTATTTT
NA	NA	TRBV6-6	TRBJ1-5	CASSYKGSNQPQHF	TGTGCCAGCAGTTATAAGGGGAGCAATCAGCCCCAGCATTTT
TRBD1	few	TRBV5-4	TRBJ2-1	CASSLDTGAGNEQFF	TGTGCCAGCAGCTTGGATACAGGGGCTGGGAATGAGCAGTTCTTC
NA	NA	TRBV29-1	TRBJ1-1	CSARSRASGGTEAFF	TGCAGCGCGAGAAGCCGGGCTTCGGGGGGAACTGAAGCTTTCTTT
TRBD1	few	TRBV7-6	TRBJ2-7	CASSSGTASEQYF	TGTGCCAGCAGCTCCGGGACAGCCTCCGAGCAGTACTTC
NA	NA	TRBV7-6	TRBJ2-2	CASSLAENTGELFF	TGTGCCAGCAGCTTAGCGGAGAACACCGGGGAGCTGTTTTTT
NA	NA	TRBV2	TRBJ2-2	CASRGSTSPGELFF	TGTGCCAGCAGGGGTTCTACCTCCCCCGGGGAGCTGTTTTTT
NA	NA	TRBV7-9	TRBJ2-1	CASSPTSYNEQFF	TGTGCCAGCAGTCCTACCTCCTACAATGAGCAGTTCTTC
NA	NA	TRBV5-5	TRBJ1-4	CASSSLTGPATNEKLFF	TGTGCCAGCAGCTCCCTGACAGGTCCTGCAACTAATGAAAAACTGTTTTTT
NA	few	TRBV10-2	TRBJ1-3	CASSESYSGNTIYF	TGCGCCAGCAGTGAGTCATACTCTGGAAACACCATATATTTT
NA	NA	TRBV4-3	TRBJ2-7	CASSQGINWEQYF	TGCGCCAGCAGCCAAGGTATAAATTGGGAGCAGTACTTC
NA	NA	TRBV4-3	TRBJ2-5	CASSQEIPAGPQETQYF	TGCGCCAGCAGCCAAGAGATACCGGCAGGCCCGCAAGAGACCCAGTACTTC
NA	NA	TRBV9	TRBJ2-7	CASSVRGEAPYEQYF	TGTGCCAGCAGCGTCAGGGGGGAGGCACCCTACGAGCAGTACTTC
NA	once	TRBV6-2/TRBV6-3	TRBJ1-2	CASSYVHIGNYGYTF	TGTGCCAGCAGTTACGTTCACATCGGGAACTATGGCTACACCTTC
NA	NA	TRBV9	TRBJ1-1	CASSVEAHTEAFF	TGTGCCAGCAGCGTAGAGGCCCACACTGAAGCTTTCTTT